These T cell receptor beta chains were read from a single sample in a study of cytomegalovirus exposure and HLA in healthy donors. Here immunoSEQ multiplex PCR was the method, and the copy in TCRdb shows in-frame clones only, minus some. The sample includes 150,000 to 200,000 clones, roughly 13% of them seen just once. Sequenced sample: PBMCs. Receptor source: a man aged 50-59 years in good health and CMV-seropositive. Both conserved end residues are part of each CDR3. The D gene is left open where the match is weak. The size of a clone is reported for some rows only, either as once, few or many, or as a class for expanded clones.

TRBD2	16	TRBV7-9	few	TRBJ2-1	CASSRRTSGGDNEQFF	TGTGCCAGCAGCCGAAGGACTAGCGGGGGGGACAATGAGCAGTTCTTC
-	18	TRBV7-4	few	TRBJ1-3	CASSLSRGRDFSGNTIYF	TGTGCCAGCAGCTTGTCCAGGGGACGTGACTTCTCTGGAAACACCATATATTTT
TRBD1	16	TRBV2	few	TRBJ1-4	CASNRGGPATNEKLFF	TGTGCCAGCAACAGGGGGGGCCCTGCAACTAATGAAAAACTGTTTTTT
-	13	TRBV5-6	few	TRBJ2-1	CASSLALRNEQFF	TGTGCCAGCAGCTTGGCCTTACGGAATGAGCAGTTCTTC
-	13	TRBV30	few	TRBJ1-3	CAWSRTAGNTIYF	TGTGCCTGGAGCCGTACGGCTGGAAACACCATATATTTT
-	17	TRBV19	-	TRBJ2-3	CASSRGYGGPEIDTQYF	TGTGCCAGTAGCAGAGGTTACGGGGGACCGGAAATCGATACGCAGTATTTT
TRBD1	13	TRBV6-6	-	TRBJ1-2	CASTETGRYGYTF	TGTGCCAGCACCGAGACAGGGCGGTATGGCTACACCTTC
-	16	TRBV28	-	TRBJ2-5	CASSSTGSGEQETQYF	TGTGCCAGCAGTTCAACAGGGAGCGGGGAGCAAGAGACCCAGTACTTC
TRBD1	14	TRBV7-7	-	TRBJ2-5	CASSLGTGGETQYF	TGTGCCAGCAGCCTCGGGACAGGGGGGGAGACCCAGTACTTC
-	15	TRBV11-3	-	TRBJ1-2	CASTEVPGRNYGYTF	TGTGCCAGCACGGAGGTTCCGGGAAGGAACTATGGCTACACCTTC
TRBD2	17	TRBV5-6	-	TRBJ2-1	CASSLRTSGGTYNEQFF	TGTGCCAGCAGCTTGAGGACTAGCGGGGGGACTTACAATGAGCAGTTCTTC
TRBD1	15	TRBV7-3	few	TRBJ2-1	CASSLGDRGHNEQFF	TGTGCCAGCAGCTTAGGGGACAGGGGGCATAATGAGCAGTTCTTC
TRBD1	12	TRBV6-5	few	TRBJ2-7	CASRTGAYEQYF	TGTGCCAGCAGGACAGGGGCATACGAGCAGTACTTC
-	15	TRBV6-5	-	TRBJ1-6	CASSHREQGNSPLHF	TGTGCCAGCAGTCACCGGGAGCAGGGAAATTCACCCCTCCACTTT
TRBD1	15	TRBV10-3	-	TRBJ1-6	CAISESQGANSPLHF	TGTGCCATCAGTGAGTCACAGGGGGCGAATTCACCCCTCCACTTT
-	14	TRBV28	-	TRBJ2-2	CASSFRVNGGELFF	TGTGCCAGCAGTTTTCGGGTCAACGGCGGGGAGCTGTTTTTT
-	13	TRBV2	few	TRBJ2-7	CASLRTNSYEQYF	TGTGCCAGTCTCCGGACAAATTCCTACGAGCAGTACTTC
-	17	TRBV1	few	TRBJ1-2	CTSSQESREGMDYGYTF	TGCACCAGCAGCCAAGAATCCAGGGAAGGGATGGACTATGGCTACACCTTC
-	12	TRBV28	-	TRBJ1-5	CAIQVGNQPQHF	TGTGCCATACAAGTGGGCAATCAGCCCCAGCATTTT
-	14	TRBV28	few	TRBJ1-2	CASSLNSQGDGYTF	TGTGCCAGCAGTTTAAATTCGCAGGGTGATGGCTACACCTTC
-	15	TRBV28	-	TRBJ2-5	CASSSPSRGSETQYF	TGTGCCAGCAGTTCTCCAAGCAGGGGTTCCGAGACCCAGTACTTC
TRBD1	14	TRBV19	-	TRBJ1-1	CASSIDYRGVAAFF	TGTGCCAGTAGTATAGATTACAGGGGAGTGGCGGCTTTCTTT